This entry lists 32 T cell receptor beta chains sequenced from one sample in a study of blood T cell repertoires in COVID-19. This table comes from immunoSEQ multiplex PCR, and its TCRdb copy is limited to in-frame clones, with some not included. The data hold 400,000 to 550,000 clones, with roughly 91% observed a single time. The specimen sequenced was peripheral blood. Every receptor here comes from a woman aged 25 to 39 with acute or convalescent COVID-19.

This chain joins TRBV28 and TRBJ1-4; no definite D call. The V and J ends lost 2 bases and 4 bases respectively, with 11 bases between them. The CDR3 extends over 15 amino acids. CDR1 and CDR2 from the germline V gene are MDHEN and SYDVKM. This CDR3 is CASSLGGSGNEKLFF. As DNA, the CDR3 is TGTGCCAGCAGTTTAGGTGGCAGTGGTAATGAAAAACTGTTTTTT. Full variable domain (remainder filled in from reference TRBV28 and TRBJ1-4): DVKVTQSSRYLVKRTGEKVFLECVQDMDHENMFWYRQDPGLGLRLIYFSYDVKMKEKGDIPEGYSVSREKKERFSLILESASTNQTSMYLCASSLGGSGNEKLFFGSGTQLSVL.

This clone was seen once. This sample includes further DNA sequences coding for the same CDR3. This sequence joins TRBV6-5 and TRBJ1-1; D perhaps matches TRBD1 (6 bases). The CDR3 runs to 13 residues. CDR1 and CDR2 from the germline V gene are MNHEY and SVGAGI. Trimming took off 6 bases at V and 0 bases at J, with 8 bases between the two ends. The CDR3 nucleotides read TGTGCCAGCAGAGGACAGTTGAACACTGAAGCTTTCTTT. Protein product: CASRGQLNTEAFF.

V usage is TRBV7-9 and J usage is TRBJ1-2; D perhaps matches TRBD1 (5 bases). Trimming cost V 2 bases and J 4 bases, with 11 bases left between them. This CDR3 has 14 residues. Germline V CDR1 and CDR2: SEHNR, FQNEAQ (reference sequence). CDR3 sequence: CASSLIGGIYGYTF. The CDR3 DNA is TGTGCCAGCAGCTTAATCGGGGGAATCTATGGCTACACCTTC. Looking up the rest from reference TRBV7-9 and TRBJ1-2 gives the full variable domain: DTGVSQNPRHKITKRGQNVTFRCDPISEHNRLYWYRQTLGQGPEFLTYFQNEAQLEKSRLLSDRFSAERPKGSFSTLEIQRTEQGDSAMYLCASSLIGGIYGYTFGSGTRLTVV.

The V call is TRBV11-2, the J call TRBJ2-7, with TRBD1 as a possible D gene (5 bases). This CDR3 contains 13 residues. The V gene lost 1 base and the J gene lost 7 bases, with 11 bases spanning the gap. CDR1 and CDR2 from the germline V gene are SGHAT and FQNNGV. The CDR3 DNA reads as TGTGCCAGCAGCTTAGCTGGGGCTCGGGAGCAGTACTTC. Its translation is CASSLAGAREQYF.

The chain has TRBV7-2 and TRBJ2-7; 10 bases align to TRBD1. Germline CDR1 is SGHTA and CDR2 is FQGNSA. Trimming took 5 bases from V and 4 from J; bases not matched to a gene: 8. The CDR3 spans 15 residues. This CDR3 reads CASSRGTGAEYEQYF. The CDR3 DNA follows: TGTGCCAGCAGCCGGGGGACAGGGGCCGAGTACGAGCAGTACTTC.

The chain uses TRBV5-4 and TRBJ1-2; the match to TRBD1 covers 8 bases. After removal of 6 bases from V and 5 bases from J, the junction contained 9 bases not matched to a gene. The CDR3 extends over 14 amino acids. Per germline, CDR1 SGHNT and CDR2 YYREEE (reference sequence). This CDR3 is CASTRDRNTYGYTF. The CDR3 DNA reads as TGTGCCAGCACCCGGGACAGGAATACTTATGGCTACACCTTC.

The genes are TRBV28 and TRBJ2-2; TRBD2 is a possible D gene (6 bases). Between the trimmed V and J ends, which lost 6 bases and 1 base, there was a span of 12 bases. From germline, CDR1 is MDHEN and CDR2 SYDVKM. This CDR3 is 15 amino acids long. CDR3 nucleotide sequence: TGTGCCAGCAGGGAGGAAGCGGGGAACACCGGGGAGCTGTTTTTT. Amino acids: CASREEAGNTGELFF. Full variable domain (rest looked up from reference TRBV28 and TRBJ2-2): DVKVTQSSRYLVKRTGEKVFLECVQDMDHENMFWYRQDPGLGLRLIYFSYDVKMKEKGDIPEGYSVSREKKERFSLILESASTNQTSMYLCASREEAGNTGELFFGEGSRLTVL.

This clone was picked up one time. The rearrangement links TRBV14 to TRBJ1-5; the D is unclear. The V gene's germline CDR1 is SGHDN and CDR2 FVKESK. The CDR3 covers 16 residues. Trimming shortened V by 2 bases and J by 2 bases, and 13 bases separated the two germline ends. CDR3 DNA sequence: TGTGCCAGCAGCCAAACGGGGATTCGGGGCAATCAGCCCCAGCATTTT. Protein: CASSQTGIRGNQPQHF.

This chain links TRBV6-5 with TRBJ1-2; D not certain. Germline V gene data show CDR1 as MNHEY and CDR2 as SVGAGI. Trimming took off 4 bases at V and 8 bases at J, with 20 bases between the two ends. There are 15 residues in the CDR3. The CDR3 protein is CASSLNDGSSGGYTF. The CDR3 coding sequence is TGTGCCAGCAGTTTAAACGACGGGTCCTCTGGAGGCTACACCTTC.

The chain carries TRBV5-1 and TRBJ1-3; the D gene is possibly TRBD1 (5 bases). Trimming cost V 0 bases and J 2 bases, with 9 bases left between them. Germline CDR1 and CDR2: SGHRS and YFSETQ. The length of the CDR3 is 15 residues. CDR3 loop: CASSLDRKPGNTIYF. CDR3 coding DNA: TGCGCCAGCAGCTTGGACAGGAAGCCTGGAAACACCATATATTTT.

The sample holds a few counts of this clone. The CDR3 DNA is TGTGCCAGCAGTTACCAAGGACAATACGAGCAGTACTTC. Translating gives CASSYQGQYEQYF. The genes are TRBV6-5 and TRBJ2-7; TRBD1 might be the D (5 bases). Germline V gives CDR1 MNHEY, CDR2 SVGAGI. This CDR3 has 13 amino acids. Trimming took off 2 bases at V and 4 bases at J, with 9 bases between the two ends.

This chain joins TRBV15 and TRBJ1-3; D unclear. Germline-derived CDR1 and CDR2 are LNHNV and YYDKDF (reference sequence). The CDR3 covers 16 residues. Between the trimmed V and J ends, which lost 1 base and 1 base, there was a span of 11 bases. CDR3 sequence: CATSRGVGGSGNTIYF. Here the CDR3 DNA reads TGTGCCACCAGCAGAGGAGTAGGAGGGTCTGGAAACACCATATATTTT.

V and J are TRBV2 and TRBJ1-5; 7 nucleotides match TRBD1. Germline V lookup: CDR1 SNHLY, CDR2 FYNNEI. V was clipped by 6 bases and J by 6 bases; unmatched bases: 8. The CDR3 is 14 residues long. CDR3 amino acids: CASRGRGKGQPQHF. The CDR3 coding sequence is TGTGCCAGCAGGGGCAGGGGGAAGGGTCAGCCCCAGCATTTT.

V gene TRBV27 combines with J gene TRBJ2-7, with 12 nucleotides matching TRBD1. CDR1 and CDR2 from the germline V gene are MNHEY and SMNVEV (reference sequence). The CDR3 loop spans 16 amino acids. The V gene end was trimmed by 0 bases and the J gene end by 6 bases; junction bases not matched to a gene: 6. The CDR3 region has the DNA TGTGCCAGCAGTTTATCGTTGGGACAGGGGGCGATCGAGCAGTACTTC. This codes for CASSLSLGQGAIEQYF.

This chain joins TRBV24-1 and TRBJ1-5; 7 positions match TRBD1. This CDR3 spans 16 amino acids. Germline lookup yields CDR1 KGHDR and CDR2 SFDVKD. The J segment lost 3 bases and the V segment lost 4 bases, leaving 8 bases of the junction unmatched. CDR3 sequence: CATSDRGQSPNQPQHF. The CDR3 DNA is TGTGCCACCAGTGACCGGGGACAGAGCCCCAATCAGCCCCAGCATTTT.

The V and J genes are TRBV6-6 and TRBJ1-2, with 7 bases matching TRBD1. Germline CDR1 and CDR2: MNHNY and SVGAGI (reference sequence). The CDR3 loop spans 16 amino acids. The trim removed 0 bases at V and 4 bases at J, leaving 8 bases unmatched. The CDR3 DNA sequence: TGTGCCAGCAGTTACTCAAAAGACAGGGCTGGCTATGGCTACACCTTC. It translates to CASSYSKDRAGYGYTF.

This clone has just one count. V gene TRBV19 combines with J gene TRBJ1-2; D may be TRBD1 (6 bases). The CDR3 sequence is 14 residues long. Per germline, CDR1 LNHDA and CDR2 SQIVND (reference sequence). The V end was cut by 9 bases, the J end by 6 bases, with 20 bases between. As DNA, the CDR3 is TGTGCCAGCAGTCCCCCAGGGGCGCCCGATGGCTACACCTTC. It translates to CASSPPGAPDGYTF.

The chain carries TRBV15 and TRBJ2-1; TRBD1 matches at 7 bases. Germline CDR1 reads LNHNV; CDR2 reads YYDKDF (reference sequence). With 5 bases clipped from V and 4 bases from J, the junction kept 5 bases outside the gene matches. There are 14 residues in the CDR3. The CDR3 loop reads CATSARGQYNEQFF. Here the CDR3 DNA reads TGTGCCACCAGCGCGAGGGGACAGTACAATGAGCAGTTCTTC.

This chain's CDR3 is CASNRGGTDTQYF. The DNA for the CDR3 is TGCGCCAGCAACAGGGGCGGCACAGATACGCAGTATTTT. The genes are TRBV5-1 and TRBJ2-3; 7 nucleotides agree with TRBD1. V lost 6 bases, J lost 1 base, and 2 bases stayed unmatched. This CDR3 is 13 amino acids long. Germline V gene sequence: CDR1 SGHRS, CDR2 YFSETQ.

The chain has TRBV3-1 (or the pseudogene TRBV3-2) and TRBJ2-2; 12 bases map to TRBD1. The germline V gene encodes CDR1 LGHDT and CDR2 YNNKEL (reference sequence). After removal of 5 bases from V and 6 bases from J, the junction contained 7 bases not matched to a gene. CDR3 size: 16 residues. CDR3 sequence: CASSNRDRGRSGELFF. The CDR3 DNA follows: TGTGCCAGCAGCAACCGGGACAGGGGGCGATCCGGGGAGCTGTTTTTT.

The chain uses TRBV30 and TRBJ2-1; a possible D gene is TRBD2 (6 bases). Per germline, CDR1 GTSNPN and CDR2 SVGIG (reference sequence). This CDR3 comprises 12 residues. With 6 bases removed from V and 7 bases from J, the gap between germline ends came to 13 bases. In DNA form, the CDR3 reads TGTGCCTGCCGGGGGTCCGGTAATGAGCAGTTCTTC. Its protein product is CACRGSGNEQFF.

This clone showed up many times. The chain combines TRBV19 with TRBJ2-3, with a possible D match to TRBD2 (6 bases). Trimming removed 5 bases at V and 2 bases at J, with 14 bases between. Germline V lookup: CDR1 LNHDA, CDR2 SQIVND (reference sequence). The CDR3 is 15 amino acids. The CDR3 is CASSSRAGATDTQYF. The CDR3 nucleotides are TGTGCCAGTAGTTCCCGAGCGGGTGCCACAGATACGCAGTATTTT.

Concerning this clone itself: Other DNA sequences of this sample code for an identical CDR3. The chain carries TRBV11-2 and TRBJ2-3; the match to TRBD2 covers 7 bases. CDR1 SGHAT and CDR2 FQNNGV come from the germline V gene. The CDR3 runs 15 residues. The J segment lost 6 bases and the V segment lost 5 bases, leaving 11 bases of the junction unmatched. This CDR3 is CASSPRGVPTDTQYF. The CDR3 DNA sequence: TGTGCCAGCAGCCCCCGGGGGGTCCCTACGGATACGCAGTATTTT.

The rearrangement links TRBV4-1 to TRBJ2-7; 10 bases match TRBD2. Germline CDR1 and CDR2: MGHRA and YSYEKL. V dropped 1 base and J dropped 3; count of bases not matched to a gene: 6. CDR3 size: 16 residues. CDR3 nucleotides: TGCGCCAGCAGCCAAGGGACCTTAGCGGGGGGCTACGAGCAGTACTTC. Its protein is CASSQGTLAGGYEQYF.

This rearrangement joins TRBV28 to TRBJ1-3; 7 bases are a match to TRBD1. The germline CDR1 and CDR2 sequences are MDHEN and SYDVKM. The junction had 4 bases not matched to a gene; V was cut back by 2 bases and J by 0 bases. The CDR3 is 16 residues long. CDR3 DNA: TGTGCCAGCAGTTTAGGGGGGACAGACTCTGGAAACACCATATATTTT. Translated: CASSLGGTDSGNTIYF.

The chain recombines TRBV11-2 with TRBJ2-1; 8 nucleotides line up with TRBD2. The germline gives CDR1 SGHAT, CDR2 FQNNGV. The CDR3 sequence is 16 residues long. The trim removed 4 bases at V and 8 bases at J, leaving 13 bases unmatched. Here the CDR3 reads CASSSEDRGGEYEQFF. In DNA form, the CDR3 reads TGTGCCAGCAGCTCAGAAGACCGGGGGGGCGAGTATGAGCAGTTCTTC.

The J gene is TRBJ1-4, the V gene TRBV28; D call uncertain. Trimming took 7 bases from V and 5 from J, leaving 17 bases between them. The CDR3 extends over 15 amino acids. Germline V gene lookup returns CDR1 MDHEN and CDR2 SYDVKM. CDR3 sequence: CASTRLSDRNEKLFF. The CDR3 nucleotides read TGTGCCAGCACGCGTTTAAGCGATAGGAATGAAAAACTGTTTTTT.

The CDR3 loop reads CASSQDPQGEIGSPLHF. CDR3 DNA: TGTGCCAGCAGCCAAGATCCCCAGGGGGAGATTGGATCACCCCTCCACTTT. This chain joins TRBV4-2 and TRBJ1-6, with 7 positions matching TRBD1. There are 17 residues in the CDR3. CDR1 is LGHNA and CDR2 is YNFKEQ in the germline V gene. After removal of 0 bases from V and 10 bases from J, the junction contained 12 bases not matched to a gene.

V and J are TRBV2 and TRBJ2-3; 7 positions agree with TRBD1. Germline CDR1 SNHLY, CDR2 FYNNEI. The J segment lost 5 bases and the V segment lost 3 bases, leaving 8 bases of the junction unmatched. This CDR3 is built from 15 residues. Here the CDR3 reads CASSEGQGEVDTQYF. CDR3 DNA sequence: TGTGCCAGCAGTGAGGGCCAGGGGGAAGTAGATACGCAGTATTTT.

V gene TRBV7-9 combines with J gene TRBJ2-2, with 8 bases matching TRBD1. Germline V gives CDR1 SEHNR, CDR2 FQNEAQ (reference sequence). The CDR3 consists of 16 residues. J lost 2 bases, V lost 2 bases, and 4 bases had no gene match. CDR3 DNA sequence: TGTGCCAGCAGCTTAAGGACAGGGATAAACACCGGGGAGCTGTTTTTT. Its translation is CASSLRTGINTGELFF.

The genes are TRBV4-1 and TRBJ1-3; D is unclear. V was clipped by 4 bases and J by 0 bases, with 13 bases between them. This CDR3 is built from 16 residues. Germline values: CDR1 MGHRA, CDR2 YSYEKL. CDR3 region: CASSPSGLISGNTIYF. Here the CDR3 DNA reads TGCGCCAGCAGCCCCTCCGGACTGATCTCTGGAAACACCATATATTTT.

The table lists this clone with a count of one. The V call is TRBV9, the J call TRBJ2-1; 7 bases agree with TRBD2. J was trimmed by 0 bases and V by 1 base; bases with no gene match: 13. Germline CDR1 and CDR2: SGDLS and YYNGEE. The CDR3 length is 19 residues. CDR3 protein: CASSVPGSGVLSSYNEQFF. In DNA, the CDR3 is TGTGCCAGCAGCGTACCAGGGAGCGGGGTCCTAAGCTCCTACAATGAGCAGTTCTTC.